What follows are 32 T cell receptor beta chains derived from one specimen sequenced in a study of T cell repertoires in cytomegalovirus infection. TCRdb ran MiXCR on the reads and lists one entry per CDR3 protein. The sample carries around 78,000 distinct CDR3 sequences, 20% to 30% recorded once. These receptors lack a known antigen. Sequencing was performed on CD8+ T cells from cultured PBMCs, taken from culture after CMV antigen stimulation. Receptor source: a human donor in good health (CMV status not recorded). Some clones in this sample may be carry-over from other donors' samples.

This clonotype occurred many times. The CDR3 bases are TGTGCCAGCAGCTTGCGGGGGTCCTACGAGCAGTACTTC. This sequence encodes CASSLRGSYEQYF. The rearrangement links TRBV5-6 to TRBJ2-7, with a weak D call TRBD2 (6 bases). Trimming shortened V by 1 base and J by 1 base, and 6 bases separated the two germline ends. Germline lookup yields CDR1 SGHDT and CDR2 YYEEEE. The CDR3 spans 13 residues.

This clonotype has just a few counts. The CDR3 nucleotides read TGCAGTGCCCAGACGAATCCTTACGCGGGACAGGACTCCTACGAGCAGTACTTC. Protein product: CSAQTNPYAGQDSYEQYF. This sequence joins TRBV20-1 and TRBJ2-7, with TRBD1 identical over 8 bases. The trim removed 6 bases at V and 0 bases at J, leaving 19 bases unmatched. The V gene's germline CDR1 is DFQATT and CDR2 SNEGSKA (reference sequence). The CDR3 covers 18 residues.

Remarks on this clonotype: This sequence may be a read error, since a much larger clone differs from it by one base. The genes are TRBV7-3 and TRBJ1-1, with D unclear. Germline V lookup: CDR1 SGHTA, CDR2 FQGTGA. The CDR3 is 13 residues long. CDR3 residues: CTSSQNTYTEAFF. The CDR3 DNA is TGTACCAGCAGCCAAAACACCTACACTGAAGCTTTCTTT.

The rearrangement uses TRBV20-1 and TRBJ2-1, with 9 bases fitting TRBD2. Germline V lookup: CDR1 DFQATT, CDR2 SNEGSKA (reference sequence). This CDR3 is built from 17 residues. V was clipped by 3 bases and J by 5 bases; unmatched bases: 14. The CDR3 protein is CSASTTSLAGFHNEQFF. In nucleotides, the CDR3 is TGCAGTGCTAGCACCACTTCCCTAGCGGGGTTCCACAATGAGCAGTTCTTC.

This chain links TRBV11-3 with TRBJ2-7; D is ambiguous. Germline CDR1 SGHNT, CDR2 YENEEA. With 0 bases removed from V and 5 bases from J, the gap between germline ends came to 11 bases. This CDR3 has 14 amino acids. The CDR3 DNA reads TGTGCCAGCAGCTTAGATGGGGAATGGGACGAGCAGTACTTC. Translating it yields CASSLDGEWDEQYF.

The sample holds many counts of this clonotype. The J gene is TRBJ2-1, the V gene TRBV5-4, with 10 bases fitting TRBD2. CDR1 is SGHNT, CDR2 YYREEE, per germline (reference sequence). V lost 4 bases, J lost 9 bases, and 16 bases stayed unmatched. The CDR3 extends over 17 amino acids. CDR3: CASSVSTSGVYRGEQFF. CDR3 DNA sequence: TGTGCCAGCAGCGTCTCAACTAGCGGGGTGTACCGCGGTGAGCAGTTCTTC.

V is TRBV6-5 and J is TRBJ2-1; D possibly corresponds to TRBD2 (5 bases). V lost 4 bases and J lost 4, with 14 bases in between. The CDR3 extends over 15 amino acids. Germline-derived CDR1 and CDR2 are MNHEY and SVGAGI. The DNA for the CDR3 is TGTGCCAGCAGTTCCTTAGCCGAGGGTTACAATGAGCAGTTCTTC. Its translation is CASSSLAEGYNEQFF.

The chain carries TRBV27 and TRBJ1-4; TRBD1 agrees at 9 bases. Germline loops: CDR1 MNHEY, CDR2 SMNVEV (reference sequence). CDR3 length equals 18 residues. The V segment lost 5 bases and the J segment 0 bases; nucleotides outside the gene matches: 10. The CDR3 nucleotides read TGTGCCAGCAGTGAGGGACAGGGTCCCCTTGCAACTAATGAAAAACTGTTTTTT. This codes for CASSEGQGPLATNEKLFF.

The sample holds many counts of this clonotype. The J gene is TRBJ2-7, the V gene TRBV7-6, with 9 bases aligning to TRBD1. V lost 4 bases and J lost 3; bases outside the gene matches: 10. This CDR3 is 16 amino acids long. Germline lookup yields CDR1 SGHVS and CDR2 FNYEAQ. CDR3 nucleotides: TGTGCCAGCAGCTCACAAGGGACAGGGAAGGACTACGAGCAGTACTTC. Protein: CASSSQGTGKDYEQYF.

The V call is TRBV6-6, the J call TRBJ2-1; a weak D match, TRBD1 (6 bases). Germline loops: CDR1 MNHNY, CDR2 SVGAGI (reference sequence). Trimming left V 0 bases short and J 12 bases short, with 18 bases between. The length of the CDR3 is 15 residues. This CDR3 is CASSYSETGLYGQFF. DNA for the CDR3: TGTGCCAGCAGTTACTCTGAGACAGGCCTGTATGGGCAGTTCTTC.

V usage is TRBV11-2 and J usage is TRBJ1-3; D gene uncertain. The CDR3 loop spans 14 amino acids. The ends were cut back, 3 bases at V and 0 bases at J, with 6 bases in the middle. Germline V lookup: CDR1 SGHAT, CDR2 FQNNGV. CDR3 nucleotides: TGTGCCAGCAGCTTTTGGGCCTCTGGAAACACCATATATTTT. Protein: CASSFWASGNTIYF.

The chain joins TRBV20-1 to TRBJ2-5; possibly TRBD1 for D (6 bases). V lost 0 bases and J lost 0, with 11 bases in between. In germline, CDR1 is DFQATT, CDR2 SNEGSKA (reference sequence). The CDR3 is made up of 15 amino acids. This chain's CDR3 is CSAREAGADQETQYF. DNA for the CDR3: TGCAGTGCTAGAGAGGCAGGGGCTGACCAAGAGACCCAGTACTTC.

A note on this clonotype: An end of the junction does not agree with germline; a read error may underlie this. The chain couples TRBV4-3 to TRBJ2-1; 10 bases map to TRBD2. CDR1 and CDR2 (germline): LGHNA, YSLEER. The CDR3 consists of 16 residues. The CDR3 nucleotides are TGCGCCAGCAGCCAAGTAATAAGCGGGGGGGACAAGGAGCAGTTCTTC. Protein sequence: CASSQVISGGDKEQFF.

This clonotype was detected many times. This chain connects TRBV6-1 to TRBJ2-7; a weak D match, TRBD1 (6 bases). Trimming took off 5 bases at V and 2 bases at J, with 16 bases between the two ends. Germline CDR1 MNHNS, CDR2 SASEGT. The CDR3 totals 15 residues. DNA for the CDR3: TGTGCCAGCAGTCCCGGGACAACGATTACCTACGAGCAGTACTTC. Translating gives CASSPGTTITYEQYF.

This clonotype occurred many times. The chain has TRBV7-8 and TRBJ2-1; a weak D match, TRBD2 (6 bases). Per the germline V gene, CDR1 is SGHVS and CDR2 is FQNEAQ. This CDR3 is built from 15 residues. Trimming left V 8 bases short and J 3 bases short, with 17 bases between. CDR3 nucleotides: TGTGCCAGCGGACTATTGGCGGCCCACTACAATGAGCAGTTCTTC. Protein: CASGLLAAHYNEQFF.

The table lists this clonotype with a few counts. The rearrangement uses TRBV6-2 or TRBV6-3 and TRBJ1-1; D gene ambiguous. CDR3 length: 12 residues. Looked up from germline, CDR1 is MNHEY and CDR2 is SVGEGT. Trimming took 6 bases from V and 8 from J, leaving 13 bases between them. CDR3 in DNA: TGTGCCAGCAGCCCCGGGCGGCAGGAAGCTTTCTTT. This codes for CASSPGRQEAFF.

The chain combines TRBV12-3 or TRBV12-4 with TRBJ2-5; TRBD1 matches 9 bases. With 6 bases clipped from V and 3 bases from J, the junction kept 8 bases outside the gene matches. The CDR3 totals 15 residues. CDR3 sequence: CASRQGTGSKETQYF. CDR3 coding DNA: TGTGCCAGCAGGCAAGGGACAGGGAGTAAAGAGACCCAGTACTTC.

The gene calls are TRBV6-5 and TRBJ2-3; D is undetermined. Germline CDR1 is MNHEY and CDR2 is SVGAGI. V was trimmed by 0 bases and J by 0 bases, leaving 10 bases between them. The CDR3 is made up of 16 amino acids. The CDR3 region is CASSYSEKSSTDTQYF. The CDR3 DNA sequence: TGTGCCAGCAGTTACTCGGAGAAATCTAGCACAGATACGCAGTATTTT.

This chain joins TRBV4-3 and TRBJ2-3, with 10 nucleotides matching TRBD2. Trimming at V came to 3 bases and at J to 4 bases, leaving 4 bases not matched to a gene. CDR1 and CDR2 from the germline V gene are LGHNA and YSLEER. This CDR3 comprises 15 residues. The CDR3 sequence is CASSQGLAGADTQYF. The CDR3 DNA is TGCGCCAGCAGCCAGGGGCTAGCGGGAGCAGATACGCAGTATTTT.

The rearrangement uses TRBV5-1 and TRBJ2-2; maybe TRBD2 (6 bases). There are 15 residues in the CDR3. From germline, CDR1 is SGHRS and CDR2 YFSETQ. Trimming took off 2 bases at V and 5 bases at J, with 13 bases between the two ends. Here the CDR3 DNA reads TGCGCCAGCAGCTTTACGGGAGCCGGGACCGGGGAGCTGTTTTTT. Its translation is CASSFTGAGTGELFF.

J is TRBJ2-7 and V is TRBV19; TRBD1 aligns across 12 bases. Trimming took 7 bases from V and 7 from J; bases not matched to a gene: 8. The CDR3 contains 14 residues. Germline V gene data show CDR1 as LNHDA and CDR2 as SQIVND (reference sequence). The CDR3 protein is CASKDRDRGLEQYF. Here the CDR3 DNA reads TGTGCCAGTAAGGACCGGGACAGGGGGCTGGAGCAGTACTTC.

This clonotype appeared many times. The V gene is TRBV7-2, the J gene TRBJ1-2; D remains ambiguous. Germline lookup yields CDR1 SGHTA and CDR2 FQGNSA. V gave up 1 base and J gave up 2 bases, with 8 bases separating them. This CDR3 is 14 amino acids long. CDR3 loop: CASSLEVTNYGYTF. Here the CDR3 DNA reads TGTGCCAGCAGCTTAGAGGTGACGAACTATGGCTACACCTTC.

This clonotype was seen a few times. The J gene is TRBJ1-2, the V gene TRBV10-3, with D possibly TRBD1 on 5 matching bases. V lost 0 bases, J lost 1 base, and 9 bases lay in between. CDR3 length equals 15 residues. Germline V gene data show CDR1 as ENHRY and CDR2 as SYGVKD. The DNA of the CDR3 is TGTGCCATCAGTGAGTCTGCAGGGTATAACTATGGCTACACCTTC. Translation: CAISESAGYNYGYTF.

Many counts were recorded for this clonotype. The DNA for the CDR3 is TGTGCCAGCAGCTTTGGAATCGGCTACGAGCAGTACTTC. This translates into CASSFGIGYEQYF. V gene TRBV7-6 combines with J gene TRBJ2-7; D unclear. Germline CDR1 reads SGHVS; CDR2 reads FNYEAQ. The CDR3 is 13 amino acids. With 3 bases removed from V and 3 bases from J, the gap between germline ends came to 9 bases.

This clonotype appeared a few times. The V and J genes are TRBV12-3 or TRBV12-4 and TRBJ2-4; D uncertain. With 3 bases removed from V and 13 bases from J, the gap between germline ends came to 10 bases. This CDR3 is 11 amino acids long. The CDR3 is CASSFLGRQYF. In DNA, the CDR3 is TGTGCCAGCAGTTTCTTAGGACGCCAGTACTTC.

This clonotype has a count of ten or more. The chain carries TRBV12-3 or TRBV12-4 and TRBJ1-6, with 7 bases lining up with TRBD1. V was clipped by 4 bases and J by 8 bases; unmatched bases: 11. CDR3 length: 16 amino acids. Here the CDR3 reads CASSYLDRRRDSPLHF. In DNA, the CDR3 is TGTGCCAGCAGTTATTTGGACAGGCGTCGAGATTCACCCCTCCACTTT.

The CDR3, as DNA: TGTGCCAGCAGCTTCGACACGGCCGGGGAGCTGTTTTTT. It codes for CASSFDTAGELFF. The gene calls are TRBV5-5 and TRBJ2-2; D is uncertain. CDR3 length: 13 amino acids. Germline V gene data show CDR1 as SGHKS and CDR2 as YYEKEE (reference sequence). V lost 2 bases and J 6 bases, leaving 8 bases between the germline ends.

The CDR3 DNA is TGTGCCAGCAGTTTATCGCCTAGCGGGAGGGCCGAATACTATGAGCAGTTCTTC. Protein: CASSLSPSGRAEYYEQFF. The chain uses TRBV27 and TRBJ2-1; TRBD2 agrees at 12 bases. CDR1 and CDR2 (germline): MNHEY, SMNVEV (reference sequence). This CDR3 has 18 residues. Losses at the gene ends were 0 bases for V and 8 bases for J; bases not matched to a gene: 11.

As DNA, the CDR3 is TGTGCCAGCAGCTTGGAAGGACAGGGCACATACGAGCAGTACTTC. Translated: CASSLEGQGTYEQYF. The chain joins TRBV5-4 to TRBJ2-7; 8 nucleotides align to TRBD1. The CDR3 loop spans 15 amino acids. CDR1 and CDR2 from the germline V gene are SGHNT and YYREEE (reference sequence). V shed 0 bases, J shed 4 bases, and the junction held 6 bases outside the gene matches.

The chain carries TRBV10-3 and TRBJ2-1; the match to TRBD2 covers 12 bases. V dropped 1 base and J dropped 7; count of bases not matched to a gene: 11. The germline CDR1 and CDR2 sequences are ENHRY and SYGVKD. The CDR3 consists of 18 residues. The CDR3 DNA sequence: TGTGCCATCAGTGAGTACTTCTCTAGCGGGAGGGCGAGGAATGAGCAGTTCTTC. This translates into CAISEYFSSGRARNEQFF.

V and J are TRBV30 and TRBJ2-2, with a tentative D call TRBD2 (5 bases). This CDR3 has 15 amino acids. Germline-derived CDR1 and CDR2 are GTSNPN and SVGIG (reference sequence). V was pared by 8 bases and J by 2 bases, with 18 bases between. This CDR3 is CARGFTGVNTGELFF. The CDR3 nucleotides read TGTGCCCGAGGGTTCACCGGGGTAAACACCGGGGAGCTGTTTTTT.

This chain links TRBV10-3 with TRBJ1-1, with 8 bases lining up with TRBD1. The CDR3 is 15 amino acids. Germline V gene lookup returns CDR1 ENHRY and CDR2 SYGVKD. V trimming: 5 bases; J trimming: 4 bases; junction bases outside the gene matches: 9. This CDR3 reads CAISPRTGGGTEAFF. As DNA, the CDR3 is TGTGCCATCAGTCCAAGAACAGGGGGGGGCACTGAAGCTTTCTTT.